Below, 21 T cell receptor beta chains from the same sample are listed, as sequenced in a study of PD-1 blockade in classical Hodgkin lymphoma. Repertoires were generated with immunoSEQ multiplex PCR, while TCRdb's copy carries only in-frame clones and drops some. The table includes approximately 15,000 clones, roughly 80% detected once. There was relapse after autologous stem cell transplantation in every patient, and there was variation in brentuximab vedotin exposure. The material sequenced was peripheral blood mononuclear cells (PBMCs), taken at baseline. The receptor source for this set is a human donor with classical Hodgkin lymphoma.

The chain uses TRBV7-9 and TRBJ1-1, with a weak D call TRBD1 (5 bases). The CDR3 length is 12 residues. The germline gives CDR1 SEHNR, CDR2 FQNEAQ (reference sequence). The V end lost 6 bases, the J end lost 7 bases, and 12 bases lay between the germline ends. DNA for the CDR3: TGTGCCAGCAGACCCCTGGGGGATGAAGCTTTCTTT. It translates to CASRPLGDEAFF.

This chain connects TRBV5-6 to TRBJ1-6; a possible D gene is TRBD1 (6 bases). The CDR3 sequence is 13 residues long. Trimming stripped 6 bases from V and 7 bases from J, with 11 bases between. Per the germline V gene, CDR1 is SGHDT and CDR2 is YYEEEE. The chain's CDR3 is CASNLQGNSPLHF. In DNA, the CDR3 is TGTGCCAGCAATCTGCAGGGGAATTCACCCCTCCACTTT.

This clone came up once. This chain links TRBV6-4 with TRBJ2-1; perhaps TRBD2 as D (6 bases). V lost 6 bases and J lost 8, with 20 bases in between. The CDR3 length is 15 residues. Germline V gene lookup returns CDR1 MRHNA and CDR2 SNTAGT. The CDR3 nucleotides read TGTGCCAGCAGCGCTGACCTTACTAGCCCCCATGAGCAGTTCTTC. Amino acid sequence: CASSADLTSPHEQFF.

The CDR3 is CASSYSETGIDTEAFF. CDR3 coding DNA: TGTGCCAGCAGTTACTCTGAGACAGGGATCGACACTGAAGCTTTCTTT. V is TRBV6-5 and J is TRBJ1-1, with 7 bases identical to TRBD1. The length of the CDR3 is 16 residues. The germline V gene has CDR1 MNHEY and CDR2 SVGAGI. With V trimmed by 0 bases and J by 3 bases, 7 bases remained unmatched.

V gene TRBV6-5 combines with J gene TRBJ1-2, with 8 positions matching TRBD1. J lost 6 bases, V lost 5 bases, and 8 bases had no gene match. The germline gives CDR1 MNHEY, CDR2 SVGAGI. The CDR3 sequence is 14 residues long. DNA of the CDR3: TGTGCCAGCAGTACACAGGGGGGGCGAAATGGCTACACCTTC. It codes for CASSTQGGRNGYTF.

The chain has TRBV2 and TRBJ2-7; 9 bases are a match to TRBD1. V gave up 4 bases and J gave up 2 bases; unmatched junction bases: 9. In germline, CDR1 is SNHLY, CDR2 FYNNEI. The CDR3 loop spans 16 amino acids. This CDR3 is CASSASGTGLAYEQYF. The CDR3 bases are TGTGCCAGCAGTGCGTCTGGGACAGGGCTCGCCTACGAGCAGTACTTC.

V is TRBV14 and J is TRBJ2-7; D remains unclear. V was trimmed by 6 bases and J by 3 bases, leaving 12 bases between them. Germline values: CDR1 SGHDN, CDR2 FVKESK. The CDR3 has 13 residues. The DNA for the CDR3 is TGTGCCAGCAGTCCTAGAGCATTCTACGAGCAGTACTTC. It codes for CASSPRAFYEQYF.

This chain connects TRBV7-9 to TRBJ1-1; 7 nucleotides match TRBD1. This CDR3 is 14 amino acids long. V lost 2 bases and J lost 4; bases outside the gene matches: 4. Germline CDR1 SEHNR, CDR2 FQNEAQ (reference sequence). CDR3 DNA: TGTGCCAGCAGCTTAATGGCAGGGGGCACTGAAGCTTTCTTT. Amino acid sequence: CASSLMAGGTEAFF.

The V and J genes are TRBV4-1 and TRBJ2-3; 7 positions match TRBD1. CDR3 length equals 16 residues. CDR1 and CDR2 (germline): MGHRA, YSYEKL. J was trimmed by 8 bases and V by 4 bases; bases with no gene match: 15. The chain's CDR3 is CASSPRVNRGLGTQYF. CDR3 coding DNA: TGCGCCAGCAGCCCCAGAGTGAACAGGGGCCTGGGTACGCAGTATTTT.

The chain couples TRBV7-9 to TRBJ1-2; TRBD1 agrees at 7 bases. V shed 5 bases, J shed 3 bases, and the junction held 3 bases outside the gene matches. The CDR3 length is 13 residues. Germline CDR1 and CDR2: SEHNR and FQNEAQ (reference sequence). In nucleotides, the CDR3 is TGTGCCAGCAGCCAGGGGGGCTACTATGGCTACACCTTC. It encodes CASSQGGYYGYTF. The complete variable domain, with remaining parts taken from reference TRBV7-9 and TRBJ1-2, reads DTGVSQNPRHKITKRGQNVTFRCDPISEHNRLYWYRQTLGQGPEFLTYFQNEAQLEKSRLLSDRFSAERPKGSFSTLEIQRTEQGDSAMYLCASSQGGYYGYTFGSGTRLTVV.

J is TRBJ2-3 and V is TRBV7-8, with 10 bases aligning to TRBD2. Germline V gives CDR1 SGHVS, CDR2 FQNEAQ. The CDR3 has 12 amino acids. Losses at the gene ends were 5 bases for V and 15 bases for J; bases not matched to a gene: 8. DNA for the CDR3: TGTGCCAGCAGCATGTCTAGCGGGGGTCGATATTTT. Its translation: CASSMSSGGRYF.

This clone is deemed medium-sized. The V call is TRBV7-9, the J call TRBJ1-6, with D possibly matching TRBD1 (5 bases). The CDR3 loop spans 14 amino acids. V was clipped by 5 bases and J by 3 bases, with 8 bases between them. From germline, CDR1 is SEHNR and CDR2 FQNEAQ (reference sequence). Written as DNA, the CDR3 is TGTGCCAGCAGCCTACAGGACTATAATTCACCCCTCCACTTT. This translates into CASSLQDYNSPLHF.

The gene calls are TRBV7-9 and TRBJ2-3, with 8 positions matching TRBD1. This CDR3 comprises 13 residues. Trimming at V came to 5 bases and at J to 4 bases, leaving 2 bases not matched to a gene. Germline CDR1 is SEHNR and CDR2 is FQNEAQ (reference sequence). The CDR3 loop reads CASSPRGPDTQYF. The CDR3 region has the DNA TGTGCCAGCAGCCCCAGGGGGCCAGATACGCAGTATTTT.

V is TRBV11-2 and J is TRBJ2-2, with D maybe TRBD2 (6 bases). Trimming stripped 8 bases from V and 0 bases from J, with 13 bases between. The germline gives CDR1 SGHAT, CDR2 FQNNGV. The CDR3 runs to 15 residues. CDR3 bases: TGTGCCAGCGGGGCCCTAGCGCCGAACACCGGGGAGCTGTTTTTT. Protein product: CASGALAPNTGELFF.

This CDR3 is CAWSVLRREQYF. The CDR3 coding sequence is TGTGCCTGGAGTGTATTGCGCCGCGAGCAGTACTTC. The chain joins TRBV30 to TRBJ2-7; D unresolved. V lost 0 bases to trimming and J lost 6 bases, with 9 bases between them. The CDR3 contains 12 residues. Germline loops: CDR1 GTSNPN, CDR2 SVGIG (reference sequence).

The CDR3 spells CASSSGPQETQYF. CDR3 nucleotide sequence: TGTGCCAGCAGCTCCGGGCCTCAAGAGACCCAGTACTTC. The rearrangement links TRBV7-3 to TRBJ2-5; D is uncertain. Germline V gene data show CDR1 as SGHTA and CDR2 as FQGTGA. V was trimmed by 4 bases and J by 2 bases, leaving 8 bases between them. The CDR3 totals 13 residues.

The rearrangement links TRBV5-8 to TRBJ1-5, with D hard to call. The germline CDR1 and CDR2 sequences are SGHTS and YDEGEE. This CDR3 contains 14 residues. Trimming cost V 0 bases and J 6 bases, with 10 bases left between them. In DNA, the CDR3 is TGTGCCAGCAGCTTGGGTTCTCTGGGTCAGCCCCAGCATTTT. It yields the protein CASSLGSLGQPQHF. The full variable domain, with the rest looked up from reference TRBV5-8 and TRBJ1-5, is EAGVTQSPTHLIKTRGQQATLRCSPISGHTSVYWYQQALGLGLQFLLWYDEGEERNRGNFPPRFSGRQFPNYSSELNVNALELEDSALYLCASSLGSLGQPQHFGDGTRLSIL.

This clone turned up a few times. This chain joins TRBV30 and TRBJ2-3; TRBD2 matches at 8 bases. Trimming took 0 bases from V and 5 from J; bases not matched to a gene: 7. This CDR3 contains 15 residues. From germline, CDR1 is GTSNPN and CDR2 SVGIG (reference sequence). The CDR3 DNA is TGTGCCTGGAGTGTAGCGGCGGGGGGCGGAGATACGCAGTATTTT. Residues: CAWSVAAGGGDTQYF. Together with reference TRBV30 and TRBJ2-3, the CDR3 gives the full variable domain: SQTIHQWPATLVQPVGSPLSLECTVEGTSNPNLYWYRQAAGRGLQLLFYSVGIGQISSEVPQNLSASRPQDRQFILSSKKLLLSDSGFYLCAWSVAAGGGDTQYFGPGTRLTVL.

V usage is TRBV28 and J usage is TRBJ2-6; the match to TRBD1 covers 9 bases. Per the germline V gene, CDR1 is MDHEN and CDR2 is SYDVKM. V shed 9 bases, J shed 4 bases, and the junction held 13 bases outside the gene matches. CDR3 length: 17 residues. The CDR3 here is CASFAGTGYSGANVLTF. CDR3 coding DNA: TGTGCCAGTTTTGCCGGGACAGGGTACTCCGGGGCCAACGTCCTGACTTTC. The whole variable domain, filled in from reference TRBV28 and TRBJ2-6, reads DVKVTQSSRYLVKRTGEKVFLECVQDMDHENMFWYRQDPGLGLRLIYFSYDVKMKEKGDIPEGYSVSREKKERFSLILESASTNQTSMYLCASFAGTGYSGANVLTFGAGSRLTVL.

This clone rates as medium-sized. This chain links TRBV28 with TRBJ2-1; 9 positions agree with TRBD2. This CDR3 region has 15 residues. V trimming: 2 bases; J trimming: 1 base; junction bases outside the gene matches: 0. Per the germline V gene, CDR1 is MDHEN and CDR2 is SYDVKM. CDR3 sequence reads: CASSLSGGSYNEQFF. The CDR3 DNA reads as TGTGCCAGCAGTTTAAGCGGGGGGTCCTACAATGAGCAGTTCTTC.

The chain uses TRBV5-6 and TRBJ1-5; 7 positions agree with TRBD1. V shed 0 bases, J shed 6 bases, and the junction held 3 bases outside the gene matches. The germline gives CDR1 SGHDT, CDR2 YYEEEE. This CDR3 spans 14 amino acids. CDR3 loop: CASSLGQGFQPQHF. The DNA for the CDR3 is TGTGCCAGCAGCTTGGGACAGGGCTTTCAGCCCCAGCATTTT.